This T cell receptor (beta chain) was found in a study of spatial heterogeneity in lung cancer. Study-wide results and caveats: More often at tumor resection than at routine follow-up, ubiquitous expanded tumor TCRs were detected in the blood.

In germline, CDR1 is MNHEY, CDR2 SVGAGI. The J segment lost 4 bases and the V segment lost 5 bases, leaving 5 bases of the junction unmatched. CDR3 size: 14 residues. The study tagged each TCR cDNA molecule with a unique molecular identifier. TCRdb reanalysed the 5' RACE reads using MiXCR and keeps one entry per CDR3 protein. Of about 20,000 distinct CDR3 sequences in the sample, about 5% are singletons; the top ten hold around a third. Time point noted: sample taken at primary tumor resection. The donors, fewer than 90 patients with untreated early-stage non-small cell lung cancer, provided the samples. Tumor, nontumor lung or frozen PBMC supplied whole RNA, sequenced without sorting. There are many counts of this clonotype. Its antigen is unknown.

This clonotype originated in a male donor with early-stage non-small cell lung cancer. This rearrangement joins TRBV6-5 to TRBJ1-2; 9 nucleotides line up with TRBD1. The material sequenced was PBMCs, taken at surgery. CDR3 bases: TGTGCCAGCAGTCCGGGACAGGGTCTCTATGGCTACACCTTC. It is translated as CASSPGQGLYGYTF.